The 24 T cell receptor beta chains presented below share a single source sample, sequenced in a study of identical twins. TCRdb re-called the 5' RACE reads through MiXCR, storing one row per CDR3 protein. In the table there are 450,000 or so distinct CDR3 sequences, 12% to 15% of which are singletons. The same specimen was also included in a second study, on yellow fever vaccine responses in identical twins.

The sequencing input was CD4+ T cells sorted from blood. The receptor source for this set is a woman aged 18-29 years in good health.

This clonotype was seen a few times. V is TRBV14 and J is TRBJ2-2; 11 positions agree with TRBD2. V lost 1 base, J lost 10 bases, and 5 bases stayed unmatched. This CDR3 has 15 residues. The germline V gene has CDR1 SGHDN and CDR2 FVKESK. CDR3 nucleotides: TGTGCCAGCAGCCAAGTGTTGGGACTAGCGGCGGAGCTGTTTTTT. It yields the protein CASSQVLGLAAELFF.

V is TRBV5-1 and J is TRBJ2-5; possibly TRBD1 or TRBD2 for D (5 bases each). The V gene's germline CDR1 is SGHRS and CDR2 YFSETQ. Trimming left V 5 bases short and J 5 bases short, with 16 bases between. The CDR3 extends over 14 amino acids. The chain's CDR3 is CASSSGASRETQYF. Written as DNA, the CDR3 is TGCGCCAGCAGTTCTGGGGCTAGCCGGGAGACCCAGTACTTC.

This clonotype was seen repeatedly, ten times or more. The V and J genes are TRBV20-1 and TRBJ1-5; 10 positions match TRBD1. CDR1 and CDR2 from the germline V gene are DFQATT and SNEGSKA (reference sequence). The CDR3 extends over 17 amino acids. V lost 6 bases and J lost 2; bases outside the gene matches: 13. CDR3: CSARSRDRGGGNQPQHF. CDR3 bases: TGCAGTGCCAGGTCCCGGGACAGGGGAGGCGGCAATCAGCCCCAGCATTTT.

J is TRBJ2-7 and V is TRBV7-9; D not certain. The CDR3 length is 16 residues. V gave up 0 bases and J gave up 0 bases, with 12 bases separating them. The germline V gene encodes CDR1 SEHNR and CDR2 FQNEAQ (reference sequence). CDR3 coding DNA: TGTGCCAGCAGCTTAGCAGGCGTCGTTAGCTCCTACGAGCAGTACTTC. Amino acids: CASSLAGVVSSYEQYF.

The V and J genes are TRBV20-1 and TRBJ2-7; possible D gene TRBD2, 6 bases. The CDR3 sequence is 17 residues long. The germline V and J ends were trimmed by 2 bases and 4 bases, with 24 bases remaining between them. Germline loops: CDR1 DFQATT, CDR2 SNEGSKA (reference sequence). CDR3: CSARPPRGGLSMYEQYF. CDR3 DNA: TGCAGTGCTAGACCGCCCCGTGGGGGGTTGTCGATGTACGAGCAGTACTTC.

This clonotype was detected many times. The genes are TRBV28 and TRBJ2-7; the D gene could be TRBD1 or TRBD2 (5 bases each). CDR3 length: 15 residues. V lost 5 bases to trimming and J lost 1 base, with 15 bases between them. Germline CDR1 is MDHEN and CDR2 is SYDVKM. CDR3 nucleotide sequence: TGTGCCAGCAGTGGGGGTATAAGCCCTTCCTACGAGCAGTACTTC. This codes for CASSGGISPSYEQYF.

The chain is built from TRBV7-8 and TRBJ1-1; D unresolved. The length of the CDR3 is 13 residues. Trimming removed 4 bases at V and 10 bases at J, with 16 bases between. From germline, CDR1 is SGHVS and CDR2 FQNEAQ. The CDR3 loop is CASSSTLDRGAFF. The CDR3 bases are TGTGCCAGCAGCTCAACACTAGACCGGGGAGCTTTCTTT.

The V and J genes are TRBV16 and TRBJ1-1, with TRBD1 as a possible D gene (6 bases). Trimming shortened V by 8 bases and J by 0 bases, and 7 bases separated the two germline ends. Germline CDR1 KGHSY, CDR2 FQNENV. CDR3 length: 12 residues. For the CDR3, the DNA is TGTGCCAGCCAGGGGATGAACACTGAAGCTTTCTTT. Residues: CASQGMNTEAFF. Complete variable domain (other parts from reference TRBV16 and TRBJ1-1): GEEVAQTPKHLVRGEGQKAKLYCAPIKGHSYVFWYQQVLKNEFKFLISFQNENVFDETGMPKERFSAKCLPNSPCSLEIQATKLEDSAVYFCASQGMNTEAFFGQGTRLTVV.

The genes are TRBV11-2 and TRBJ2-2; 11 bases align to TRBD1. The CDR3 covers 16 residues. J lost 3 bases, V lost 5 bases, and 5 bases had no gene match. Germline-derived CDR1 and CDR2 are SGHAT and FQNNGV. In DNA form, the CDR3 reads TGTGCCAGCAGCCCCTGGGACAGGGGGTACACCGGGGAGCTGTTTTTT. The encoded protein is CASSPWDRGYTGELFF.

V is TRBV3-1 and J is TRBJ1-2; TRBD1 matches at 8 bases. Looked up from germline, CDR1 is LGHDT and CDR2 is YNNKEL (reference sequence). The CDR3 loop spans 14 amino acids. The junction had 8 bases not matched to a gene; V was cut back by 4 bases and J by 7 bases. The CDR3 sequence is CASSLTGQGGGYTF. CDR3 sequence (DNA): TGTGCCAGCAGCCTTACTGGACAGGGAGGTGGCTACACCTTC.

The gene calls are TRBV20-1 and TRBJ2-7; D is unclear. Germline CDR1 DFQATT, CDR2 SNEGSKA (reference sequence). CDR3 length equals 13 residues. V lost 0 bases, J lost 0 bases, and 6 bases lay in between. CDR3 sequence: CSARDQYSYEQYF. CDR3 DNA: TGCAGTGCTAGAGATCAGTACTCCTACGAGCAGTACTTC.

This clonotype has a handful of counts. DNA for the CDR3: TGTGCCAGACGGGATCCAGCCCTAGCCAAAAACATTCAGTACTTC. Its protein is CARRDPALAKNIQYF. The chain is built from TRBV2 and TRBJ2-4; D may be TRBD2 (5 bases). Trimming pared 9 bases from V and 0 bases from J, leaving 15 bases between. The CDR3 is 15 amino acids. Germline lookup yields CDR1 SNHLY and CDR2 FYNNEI.

This chain connects TRBV4-2 to TRBJ2-3; 8 nucleotides match TRBD2. Losses at the gene ends were 4 bases for V and 2 bases for J; bases not matched to a gene: 8. Germline V gene sequence: CDR1 LGHNA, CDR2 YNFKEQ. This CDR3 spans 16 amino acids. CDR3 loop: CASSRGRGDYTDTQYF. CDR3 DNA sequence: TGTGCCAGCAGCCGGGGGCGGGGGGACTACACAGATACGCAGTATTTT.

This clonotype occurred many times. The rearrangement joins TRBV7-2 to TRBJ2-3; 7 bases map to TRBD2. This CDR3 is built from 13 residues. Germline CDR1 SGHTA, CDR2 FQGNSA. Trimming removed 5 bases from V and 8 bases from J; junction bases left unmatched: 7. In nucleotides, the CDR3 is TGTGCCAGCAGCCTTGGACTAGAGGGTACGCAGTATTTT. This translates into CASSLGLEGTQYF.

This clonotype was counted between two and nine times. V and J are TRBV12-3 or TRBV12-4 and TRBJ2-2, with D tentatively TRBD2 (6 bases). V gave up 7 bases and J gave up 3 bases, with 12 bases separating them. The CDR3 runs 14 residues. CDR3 sequence (DNA): TGTGCCAGCACTATAGGAGGGGACACCGGGGAGCTGTTTTTT. This codes for CASTIGGDTGELFF.

The genes are TRBV12-3 or TRBV12-4 and TRBJ2-5; TRBD2 matches 7 bases. Trimming at V came to 2 bases and at J to 4 bases, leaving 4 bases not matched to a gene. The CDR3 spans 14 residues. This CDR3 is CASSLWSGGETQYF. The CDR3 DNA sequence: TGTGCCAGCAGTTTATGGTCGGGAGGAGAGACCCAGTACTTC.

This clonotype was counted between two and nine times. The chain employs TRBV11-2 and TRBJ1-4; D is undetermined. Germline V lookup: CDR1 SGHAT, CDR2 FQNNGV. V dropped 5 bases and J dropped 4 bases, with 14 bases sitting between them. The CDR3 spans 15 residues. The CDR3 spells CASSPSEGLNEKLFF. In DNA form, the CDR3 reads TGTGCCAGCAGCCCCTCTGAAGGGCTTAATGAAAAACTGTTTTTT. The full variable domain, rest sourced from reference TRBV11-2 and TRBJ1-4, is EAGVAQSPRYKIIEKRQSVAFWCNPISGHATLYWYQQILGQGPKLLIQFQNNGVVDDSQLPKDRFSAERLKGVDSTLKIQPAKLEDSAVYLCASSPSEGLNEKLFFGSGTQLSVL.

This clonotype showed up many times. This sequence joins TRBV21-1 and TRBJ2-7; TRBD2 reflects the table's D call only, with no check against the DNA. TRBV21-1 is a recognized pseudogene. CDR3 length equals 14 residues. In nucleotides, the CDR3 is TGTGCCAGCAGGCCGGGACTAGTGTCCTACGAGCAGTACTTC. It codes for CASRPGLVSYEQYF.

The chain links TRBV11-2 to TRBJ2-7, with D tentatively TRBD2 (5 bases). The germline V gene encodes CDR1 SGHAT and CDR2 FQNNGV. V dropped 4 bases and J dropped 1 base, with 14 bases sitting between them. CDR3 length: 15 amino acids. CDR3 residues: CASSWTGVGSYEQYF. As DNA, the CDR3 is TGTGCCAGCAGCTGGACTGGAGTTGGTTCCTACGAGCAGTACTTC.

This clonotype turned up a few times. The chain links TRBV12-3 or TRBV12-4 to TRBJ1-5; the D is unclear. V gave up 5 bases and J gave up 4 bases, with 18 bases separating them. This CDR3 region has 16 residues. CDR3 residues: CASSPYGGVSNQPQHF. The CDR3 DNA reads TGTGCCAGCAGTCCCTATGGCGGGGTTTCGAATCAGCCCCAGCATTTT.

This clonotype has more than one count but fewer than ten. The gene calls are TRBV3-1 and TRBJ2-7; 7 bases agree with TRBD1. In germline, CDR1 is LGHDT, CDR2 YNNKEL (reference sequence). This CDR3 has 15 amino acids. Trimming took 4 bases from V and 3 from J; bases not matched to a gene: 9. CDR3 sequence: CASSPRKGQRYEQYF. CDR3 nucleotide sequence: TGTGCCAGCAGCCCCAGAAAGGGACAGCGCTACGAGCAGTACTTC.

This clonotype has more than one count but fewer than ten. The chain is built from TRBV7-2 and TRBJ2-7, with D unresolved. Germline V lookup: CDR1 SGHTA, CDR2 FQGNSA. This CDR3 spans 12 amino acids. With 5 bases removed from V and 5 bases from J, the gap between germline ends came to 10 bases. The CDR3 DNA sequence: TGTGCCAGCAGCCTCCCCTTCAACGAGCAGTACTTC. This encodes CASSLPFNEQYF.

V gene TRBV12-3 or TRBV12-4 combines with J gene TRBJ1-1; D ambiguous. This CDR3 has 12 amino acids. Between the trimmed V and J ends, which lost 7 bases and 6 bases, there was a span of 12 bases. In DNA, the CDR3 is TGTGCCAGCATCCTGGCGGGCTCTGAAGCTTTCTTT. Translated: CASILAGSEAFF.

This chain links TRBV5-5 with TRBJ2-1; 9 nucleotides match TRBD2. In germline, CDR1 is SGHKS, CDR2 YYEKEE (reference sequence). The V and J ends lost 0 bases and 7 bases, in that order; junction bases with no gene match: 5. The CDR3 sequence is 15 residues long. DNA for the CDR3: TGTGCCAGCAGCTTGGGACTAGCGGATCGTAATGAGCAGTTCTTC. Translated: CASSLGLADRNEQFF.